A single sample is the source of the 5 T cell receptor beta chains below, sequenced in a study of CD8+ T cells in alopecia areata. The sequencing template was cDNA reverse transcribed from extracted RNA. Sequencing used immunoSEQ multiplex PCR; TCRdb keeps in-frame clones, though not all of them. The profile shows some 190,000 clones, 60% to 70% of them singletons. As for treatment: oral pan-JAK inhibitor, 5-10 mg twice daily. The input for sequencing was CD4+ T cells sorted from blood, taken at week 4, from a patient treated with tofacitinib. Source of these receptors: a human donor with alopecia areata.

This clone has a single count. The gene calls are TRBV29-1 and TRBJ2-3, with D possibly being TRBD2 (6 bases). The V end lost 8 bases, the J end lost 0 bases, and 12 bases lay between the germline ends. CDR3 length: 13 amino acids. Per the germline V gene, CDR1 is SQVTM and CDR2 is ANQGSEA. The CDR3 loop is CSSGGVSTDTQYF. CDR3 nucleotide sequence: TGCAGCTCCGGAGGGGTGAGCACAGATACGCAGTATTTT.

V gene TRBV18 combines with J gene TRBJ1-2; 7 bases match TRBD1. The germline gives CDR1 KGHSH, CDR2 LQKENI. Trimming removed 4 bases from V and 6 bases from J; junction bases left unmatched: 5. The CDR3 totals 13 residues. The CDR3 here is CASSRDSSNGYTF. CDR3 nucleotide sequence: TGTGCCAGCTCACGGGACAGCTCCAATGGCTACACCTTC.

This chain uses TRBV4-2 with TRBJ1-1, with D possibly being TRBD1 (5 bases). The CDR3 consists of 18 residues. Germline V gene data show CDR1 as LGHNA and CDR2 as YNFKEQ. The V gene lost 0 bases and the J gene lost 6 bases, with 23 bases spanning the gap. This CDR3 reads CASSQDFLEEVRGAEAFF. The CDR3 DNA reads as TGTGCCAGCAGCCAAGATTTTTTAGAGGAGGTGCGAGGGGCTGAAGCTTTCTTT.

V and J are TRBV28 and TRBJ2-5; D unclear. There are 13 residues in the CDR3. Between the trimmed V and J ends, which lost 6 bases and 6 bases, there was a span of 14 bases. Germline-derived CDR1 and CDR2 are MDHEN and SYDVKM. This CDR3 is CASRTQDGKTQYF. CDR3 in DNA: TGTGCCAGCAGAACCCAGGATGGGAAGACCCAGTACTTC.

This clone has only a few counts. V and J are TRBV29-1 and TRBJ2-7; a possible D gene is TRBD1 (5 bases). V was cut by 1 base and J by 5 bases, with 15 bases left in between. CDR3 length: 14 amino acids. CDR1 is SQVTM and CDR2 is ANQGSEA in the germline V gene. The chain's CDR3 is CSVEVTKAGNEQYF. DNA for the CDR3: TGCAGCGTTGAAGTAACGAAGGCAGGGAACGAGCAGTACTTC.